This TCR beta chain was found in a study of shared clonotypes between healthy human individuals. Trimming shortened V by 6 bases and J by 5 bases, and 14 bases separated the two germline ends. CDR1 is MNHEY, CDR2 SVGAGI, per germline. This CDR3 comprises 15 residues. Every donor, a Caucasian adult, lived in Nashville, Tennessee. Division of CD4+ cells produced a CD45RA+ naive subset and a CD45RA-negative memory subset. Researchers divided each subset's genomic DNA evenly across several immunoSEQ plates. Using immunoSEQ multiplex PCR, the repertoire was profiled, and TCRdb retains in-frame clones only, with some absent. Seen here are approximately 500,000 clones, 90% to 97% observed once, and the top ten hold 0.06%.

Sequencing used naive CD4+ T cells sorted from blood. Specified subset: CD45RA+ positively selected. This TCR was sampled from a woman aged 30 to 39 in good health. The chain couples TRBV6-5 to TRBJ1-6; D perhaps matches TRBD1 (5 bases). Here the CDR3 reads CASRQQVLDNSPLHF. In DNA form, the CDR3 reads TGTGCCAGCAGACAACAGGTTTTGGATAATTCACCCCTCCACTTT.